Listed below are T cell receptor beta chains from one sample, sequenced in a study of cytomegalovirus exposure and HLA in healthy donors. The method was immunoSEQ multiplex PCR; TCRdb's version includes in-frame clones alone and lacks a portion of them. The sample has about 160,000 clones, around 80% seen once; the top ten hold under 8%. Sequencing was done on a sample of PBMCs. These receptors were collected from a man between 45 and 60 years old in good health and CMV-seropositive. CDR3s include the opening cysteine and the closing phenylalanine or tryptophan. Fields, in order: clone size, J gene, CDR3 length, V gene, D gene, CDR3 protein, CDR3 DNA. The D gene is left open where the match is weak. The size entry is marked missing in some rows and otherwise reads once, few, many or a size class.

- TRBJ2-2 15 TRBV2 - CASSGGHRGTGELFF TGTGCCAGCAGTGGGGGACACCGGGGCACCGGGGAGCTGTTTTTT
- TRBJ1-5 16 TRBV6-5 - CASSYGHNIGNQPQHF TGTGCCAGCAGTTACGGACATAATATAGGGAATCAGCCCCAGCATTTT
- TRBJ2-1 15 TRBV5-4 TRBD1 CASSLGRTGNNEQFF TGTGCCAGCAGCTTGGGAAGGACAGGGAACAATGAGCAGTTCTTC
- TRBJ1-5 14 TRBV10-2 - CASSEPGSNQPQHF TGCGCCAGCAGTGAGCCGGGGAGCAATCAGCCCCAGCATTTT
- TRBJ1-2 15 TRBV2 - CASILSGGLSYGYTF TGTGCCAGCATTCTCTCCGGAGGGTTGAGCTATGGCTACACCTTC
once TRBJ2-1 17 TRBV30 TRBD2 CAWSVAAGGPLYNEQFF TGTGCCTGGAGTGTAGCGGCGGGAGGTCCACTTTACAATGAGCAGTTCTTC
- TRBJ1-2 17 TRBV19 - CASSSGRSQGSHYGYTF TGTGCCAGTAGTAGTGGAAGGTCCCAGGGGTCTCACTATGGCTACACCTTC
- TRBJ2-1 15 TRBV2 - CASEDRRSSYNEQFF TGTGCCAGCGAGGATAGGCGAAGCTCCTACAATGAGCAGTTCTTC
- TRBJ2-7 13 TRBV2 - CASLLQVAGEQYF TGTGCCAGCCTGTTACAGGTGGCCGGAGAGCAGTACTTC
once TRBJ1-5 15 TRBV4-1 - CASSQAEVRNQPQHF TGCGCCAGCAGCCAAGCAGAAGTTCGCAATCAGCCCCAGCATTTT
- TRBJ2-1 11 TRBV2 TRBD1 CASLGTAEQFF TGTGCCAGCTTAGGGACAGCGGAGCAGTTCTTC
- TRBJ2-3 15 TRBV4-2 TRBD2 CASSQRGEASDTQYF TGTGCCAGCAGCCAGCGGGGGGAGGCATCAGATACGCAGTATTTT
- TRBJ2-7 16 TRBV7-9 TRBD2 CASSSTSGGNSYEQYF TGTGCCAGCAGCTCCACGAGCGGGGGAAACTCCTACGAGCAGTACTTC
- TRBJ1-3 16 TRBV7-2 - CASSLTEARSGNTIYF TGTGCCAGCAGCTTAACCGAGGCACGCTCTGGAAACACCATATATTTT
- TRBJ1-4 15 TRBV27 - CASRRAGGKGEKLFF TGTGCCAGCAGGCGAGCGGGGGGCAAAGGTGAAAAACTGTTTTTT
- TRBJ2-3 15 TRBV27 - CASSLSDPSADTQYF TGTGCCAGCAGTTTATCCGACCCCAGCGCAGATACGCAGTATTTT
- TRBJ2-1 15 TRBV11-3 - CASSFGGPSYNEQFF TGTGCCAGCAGCTTCGGGGGGCCTTCCTACAATGAGCAGTTCTTC
- TRBJ2-1 13 TRBV14 - CASSQGAAEGRFF TGTGCCAGCAGCCAAGGGGCAGCGGAGGGCCGGTTCTTC
- TRBJ2-3 16 TRBV7-2 TRBD2 CASSLLAGGLVDTQYF TGTGCCAGCAGCTTACTAGCGGGGGGGCTTGTAGATACGCAGTATTTT
few TRBJ1-5 18 TRBV19 TRBD1 CASSWARGDRGPGQPQHF TGTGCCAGTAGTTGGGCCCGGGGGGACAGGGGGCCCGGGCAGCCCCAGCATTTT
- TRBJ2-3 14 TRBV5-1 - CASTPGLTTDTQYF TGCGCCAGTACCCCGGGACTCACCACAGATACGCAGTATTTT
- TRBJ1-2 13 TRBV9 - CASSETESYGYTF TGTGCCAGCAGCGAGACAGAGAGCTATGGCTACACCTTC
- TRBJ2-2 16 TRBV15 TRBD2 CATSRGLAGGAGELFF TGTGCCACCAGCAGAGGACTAGCGGGAGGTGCCGGGGAGCTGTTTTTT
- TRBJ1-1 16 TRBV19 TRBD1 CASSIEGGPGDTEAFF TGTGCCAGTAGTATAGAAGGGGGCCCCGGGGACACTGAAGCTTTCTTT
- TRBJ1-5 14 TRBV15 TRBD1 CATSFDPGQGAQHF TGTGCCACCAGTTTCGATCCGGGACAGGGGGCCCAGCATTTT
- TRBJ2-2 15 TRBV25-1 - CASSEYRGNTGELFF TGTGCCAGCAGTGAATACAGGGGTAACACCGGGGAGCTGTTTTTT